This T cell receptor (beta chain) was documented in a study of vaccination effects on CD4 cells after COVID-19. The table came from immunoSEQ multiplex PCR; TCRdb's copy has only in-frame clones and leaves some out. This table holds fewer than 85,000 clones, 78% found once. As for this clone: No antigen is known for it.

Study findings and constraints: Cross-reactivity toward common cold coronaviruses was confined to only 1 of 255 vaccine-induced clones in healthy vaccinees. By a late point after vaccination, infection- and vaccine-induced clones had shrunk markedly through clonal contraction.

Before sequencing, viral peptide pools were used by the ViraFEST assay to expand antigen-specific CD4+ T cells. Cultured cells yielded isolated CD4+ T cells after approximately nine days. Neither prior SARS-CoV-2 infection nor positive nucleocapsid antibodies were present in the vaccine recipients. Researchers reported culturing more than 1.5 million PBMC in each well, adding roughly 10 IU/ml IL-2 and about 10 ug/ml peptides. It was on days 3 and 7 that half the medium was replaced with IL-2 medium. The sequence came from a human donor who received a COVID-19 vaccine. The input for sequencing was CD4+ T cells from PBMCs cultured with SARS-CoV-2 spike peptides, taken before COVID-19 vaccination.

The CDR3, as DNA: TGTGCCAGCAGCCCCTCTGGCACCTCCTACGAGCAGTACGTC. Amino acids: CASSPSGTSYEQYV. This sequence joins TRBV7-2 and TRBJ2-7; D ambiguous. CDR1 is SGHTA and CDR2 is FQGNSA in the germline V gene. The CDR3 covers 14 residues. V was trimmed by 5 bases and J by 0 bases, leaving 11 bases between them.